The 4 T cell receptor beta chains below were found in one sample sequenced in a study of blood T cell repertoires in COVID-19. Profiling relied on immunoSEQ multiplex PCR, and the TCRdb table lists in-frame clones only, not all of them. The table shows hundreds of thousands of clones, with about four fifths occurring only once. Sequencing was done on a sample of PBMCs or T cells enriched from blood (not recorded which). The source is a woman aged 35 to 49 who had recovered from COVID-19.

The chain employs TRBV27 and TRBJ2-3; 7 nucleotides match TRBD2. The CDR3 consists of 15 residues. Germline V lookup: CDR1 MNHEY, CDR2 SMNVEV (reference sequence). V dropped 0 bases and J dropped 4; count of bases not matched to a gene: 4. CDR3 bases: TGTGCCAGCAGTTTATCTGGCGGGAGTTCAGATACGCAGTATTTT. Protein sequence: CASSLSGGSSDTQYF.

J is TRBJ2-7 and V is TRBV6-5; 8 nucleotides line up with TRBD1. The V and J ends lost 5 bases and 0 bases, in that order; junction bases with no gene match: 6. Germline V gives CDR1 MNHEY, CDR2 SVGAGI. The CDR3 is 15 residues long. The CDR3 here is CASSKDRVLSYEQYF. CDR3 DNA: TGTGCCAGCAGTAAGGACAGGGTCCTCTCCTACGAGCAGTACTTC.

This rearrangement joins TRBV4-1 to TRBJ1-1; 10 positions agree with TRBD1. Germline CDR1 is MGHRA and CDR2 is YSYEKL. The J segment lost 1 base and the V segment lost 6 bases, leaving 11 bases of the junction unmatched. This CDR3 is 17 amino acids long. CDR3 coding DNA: TGCGCCAGCAGACGTTGGGAAAGGACAGGGGGGAACACTGAAGCTTTCTTT. Its protein product is CASRRWERTGGNTEAFF.

V and J are TRBV5-4 and TRBJ2-6, with D uncertain. The CDR3 consists of 15 residues. Germline values: CDR1 SGHNT, CDR2 YYREEE (reference sequence). V lost 2 bases to trimming and J lost 0 bases, with 6 bases between them. The CDR3 nucleotides read TGTGCCAGCAGCTTCCAAATCTCTGGGGCCAACGTCCTGACTTTC. Translating it yields CASSFQISGANVLTF.